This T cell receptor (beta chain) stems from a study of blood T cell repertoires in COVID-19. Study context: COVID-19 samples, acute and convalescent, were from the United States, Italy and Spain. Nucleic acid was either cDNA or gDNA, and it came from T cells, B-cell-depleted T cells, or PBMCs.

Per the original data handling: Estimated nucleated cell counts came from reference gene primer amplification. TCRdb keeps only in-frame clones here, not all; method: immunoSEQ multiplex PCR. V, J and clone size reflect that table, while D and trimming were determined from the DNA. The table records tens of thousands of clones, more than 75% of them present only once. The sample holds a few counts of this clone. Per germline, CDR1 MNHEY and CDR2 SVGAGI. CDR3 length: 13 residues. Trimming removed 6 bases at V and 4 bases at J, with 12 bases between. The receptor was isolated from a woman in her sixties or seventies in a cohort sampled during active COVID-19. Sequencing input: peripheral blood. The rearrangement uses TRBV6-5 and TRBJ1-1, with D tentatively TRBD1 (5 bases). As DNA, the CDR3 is TGTGCCAGCAGCAGGGATTTTGGCACTGAAGCTTTCTTT. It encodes CASSRDFGTEAFF.